This paragraph reports one T cell receptor beta chain. TCR beta CDR3 sequences were amplified from RNA transcripts. RT-PCR in the first round (using the HTBI primer set) targeted the TCR CDR3. TCRdb processed the multiplex PCR reads anew with MiXCR; each CDR3 protein has one entry. The repertoire holds 700,000 to 850,000 distinct CDR3 sequences, approximately 36% seen once, with about a third in the top ten. Patients aged 18 to 65 with hyperthyroidism were newly diagnosed, with duration under 2 months. Isolation of PBMCs was performed on 9.5 to 10 ml fresh peripheral blood. Trimming left V 6 bases short and J 5 bases short, with 13 bases between. The germline CDR1 and CDR2 sequences are ENHRY and SYGVKD. The CDR3 is 13 amino acids. The source of the sample is a study of T cells in Graves' hyperthyroidism and ophthalmopathy.

The chain has TRBV10-3 and TRBJ1-2; no clear D gene. Specimen: blood. This TCR was sampled from a woman between 35 and 50 years old with Graves' hyperthyroidism. Written as DNA, the CDR3 is TGTGCCATCAGGTCTGAGGGAATGTATGGCTACACCTTC. Translating gives CAIRSEGMYGYTF.